These 19 T cell receptor beta chains originate from one sample sequenced in a study of siplizumab effects on memory and regulatory T cells (dated 2019 in TCRdb). Mixed lymphocyte reaction cells were cocultured at 37°C for more than 5 days. Receptors were amplified or captured by the immunoSEQ multiplex PCR assay. Drawn from immuneACCESS, this table holds only the in-frame rearrangements with V and J called that TCRdb kept. Clones are partly lost; checked studies trace under half to an unresolved V gene and leave the rest unexplained. The sample yields roughly 10,000 clones; 46% were counted once. 20% to 25% of the sample rests with the top ten. What these receptors recognize is not known. What was sequenced was CFSE-low (dividing) CD4+ T cells sorted from an allogeneic mixed lymphocyte reaction. These receptors were obtained from a human donor in good health; the cells came from an allogeneic mixed lymphocyte reaction.

The chain couples TRBV7-8 to TRBJ1-3; TRBD1 is a possible D gene (6 bases). Germline assignment: CDR1 SGHVS and CDR2 FQNEAQ. V lost 5 bases to trimming and J lost 1 base, with 12 bases between them. The CDR3 runs to 15 residues. This chain's CDR3 is CASSPRTVSGNTIYF. As DNA, the CDR3 is TGTGCCAGCAGCCCCCGGACAGTTTCTGGAAACACCATATATTTT.

The chain combines TRBV28 with TRBJ2-3; D tentatively reads TRBD1 or TRBD2 (5 bases each). In germline, CDR1 is MDHEN, CDR2 SYDVKM. The CDR3 is 14 residues long. Between the trimmed V and J ends, which lost 7 bases and 15 bases, there was a span of 26 bases. The CDR3, as DNA: TGTGCCAGCATCCCTACACCAGGGTCGGGCCGGGGTTATTTT. It is translated as CASIPTPGSGRGYF.

Only a few counts were recorded for this clone. The chain is built from TRBV2 and TRBJ1-5, with D unclear. Germline V gives CDR1 SNHLY, CDR2 FYNNEI. The length of the CDR3 is 13 residues. Trimming shortened V by 7 bases and J by 1 base, and 8 bases separated the two germline ends. The CDR3 DNA reads as TGTGCCAGCAAAAAGGAGAGCAATCAGCCCCAGCATTTT. It specifies CASKKESNQPQHF.

The chain uses TRBV28 and TRBJ2-7; D is undetermined. Germline assignment: CDR1 MDHEN and CDR2 SYDVKM. V lost 8 bases, J lost 5 bases, and 16 bases lay in between. The CDR3 spans 13 residues. CDR3 DNA sequence: TGTGCCAGCGGCGAAGTTAAGCGCGACGAGCAGTACTTC. This sequence encodes CASGEVKRDEQYF. The complete variable domain, with remaining parts taken from reference TRBV28 and TRBJ2-7, reads DVKVTQSSRYLVKRTGEKVFLECVQDMDHENMFWYRQDPGLGLRLIYFSYDVKMKEKGDIPEGYSVSREKKERFSLILESASTNQTSMYLCASGEVKRDEQYFGPGTRLTVT.

The chain carries TRBV9 and TRBJ2-3; 7 bases line up with TRBD2. CDR3 length equals 16 residues. V was pared by 1 base and J by 2 bases, with 7 bases of the junction left unmatched. Germline V gene sequence: CDR1 SGDLS, CDR2 YYNGEE. The CDR3 nucleotides read TGTGCCAGCAGCGTAACTTCCGGGGGGTTCACAGATACGCAGTATTTT. It encodes CASSVTSGGFTDTQYF.

The chain has TRBV30 and TRBJ2-1, with D possibly matching TRBD1 (6 bases). The germline CDR1 and CDR2 sequences are GTSNPN and SVGIG (reference sequence). There are 13 residues in the CDR3. V lost 5 bases, J lost 12 bases, and 20 bases lay in between. CDR3 bases: TGTGCCTGGGCGAAGGTGGACAGTCAATCGCAGTTCTTC. Translation gives CAWAKVDSQSQFF.

This clone was seen a few times. The rearrangement links TRBV28 to TRBJ2-7; no reliable D call. The CDR3 contains 12 residues. Germline V CDR1 and CDR2: MDHEN, SYDVKM. The V gene lost 6 bases and the J gene lost 3 bases, with 9 bases spanning the gap. The CDR3 nucleotides are TGTGCCAGCAGCCGATCTTACTACGAGCAGTACTTC. Translation: CASSRSYYEQYF.

This chain links TRBV7-2 with TRBJ2-7, with TRBD1 matching 9 bases. The CDR3 is made up of 13 amino acids. CDR1 is SGHTA and CDR2 is FQGNSA in the germline V gene. The V gene end was trimmed by 6 bases and the J gene end by 4 bases; junction bases not matched to a gene: 4. The CDR3 is CASSRQGGYEQYF. The CDR3 DNA follows: TGTGCCAGCAGTAGACAGGGGGGGTACGAGCAGTACTTC.

The chain has TRBV4-1 and TRBJ2-1; 12 nucleotides match TRBD2. The germline gives CDR1 MGHRA, CDR2 YSYEKL. The CDR3 consists of 16 residues. Losses at the gene ends were 1 base for V and 6 bases for J; bases not matched to a gene: 4. The CDR3 DNA follows: TGCGCCAGCAGCCAAGGCCAGACTAGCGGGAGCAATGAGCAGTTCTTC. Its protein is CASSQGQTSGSNEQFF.

The chain combines TRBV11-3 with TRBJ2-1; 9 bases agree with TRBD1. The length of the CDR3 is 16 residues. Trimming removed 1 base from V and 7 bases from J; junction bases left unmatched: 8. In germline, CDR1 is SGHNT, CDR2 YENEEA. CDR3 loop: CASSLAGTGPPNEQFF. Written as DNA, the CDR3 is TGTGCCAGCAGCTTAGCAGGGACAGGGCCTCCAAATGAGCAGTTCTTC.

This clone was picked up a small number of times. J is TRBJ2-2 and V is TRBV10-1, with D hard to call. Germline V gives CDR1 WNHNN, CDR2 SYGVQD (reference sequence). This CDR3 is built from 14 residues. Deletions cut 2 bases from V and 4 bases from J, with 8 bases between. This CDR3 is CASSEVGSTGELFF. CDR3 DNA: TGCGCCAGCAGTGAGGTTGGGTCCACCGGGGAGCTGTTTTTT.

A single count supports this clone. The V gene is TRBV4-1, the J gene TRBJ2-5; D is uncertain. Deletions cut 2 bases from V and 0 bases from J, with 7 bases between. Looked up from germline, CDR1 is MGHRA and CDR2 is YSYEKL. The CDR3 is made up of 14 amino acids. DNA for the CDR3: TGCGCCAGCAGCCAAAACCGGGACCAAGAGACCCAGTACTTC. Protein product: CASSQNRDQETQYF.

The J gene is TRBJ2-7, the V gene TRBV2; the D gene is possibly TRBD2 (5 bases). The germline V gene has CDR1 SNHLY and CDR2 FYNNEI. V lost 8 bases to trimming and J lost 3 bases, with 20 bases between them. The CDR3 sequence is 15 residues long. This chain's CDR3 is CASHWLRRADYEQYF. Written as DNA, the CDR3 is TGTGCCAGCCATTGGTTGAGGCGGGCAGACTACGAGCAGTACTTC. Variable domain in full (rest from reference TRBV2 and TRBJ2-7): EPEVTQTPSHQVTQMGQEVILRCVPISNHLYFYWYRQILGQKVEFLVSFYNNEISEKSEIFDDQFSVERPDGSNFTLKIRSTKLEDSAMYFCASHWLRRADYEQYFGPGTRLTVT.

CDR3 sequence reads: CASMGVNSNQPQHF. CDR3 sequence (DNA): TGTGCCAGCATGGGAGTAAATAGCAATCAGCCCCAGCATTTT. The chain employs TRBV28 and TRBJ1-5; D is unclear. The germline V gene encodes CDR1 MDHEN and CDR2 SYDVKM. V was clipped by 7 bases and J by 0 bases, with 10 bases between them. This CDR3 contains 14 residues.

The genes are TRBV19 and TRBJ1-2; D ambiguous. V dropped 0 bases and J dropped 8 bases, with 10 bases sitting between them. Germline V gene data show CDR1 as LNHDA and CDR2 as SQIVND (reference sequence). This CDR3 spans 13 amino acids. The CDR3 DNA sequence: TGTGCCAGTAGTATAGATTCCGTTTTCGGCTACACCTTC. Its translation: CASSIDSVFGYTF.

This chain joins TRBV30 and TRBJ2-7; 7 bases line up with TRBD2. The CDR3 sequence is 12 residues long. Germline values: CDR1 GTSNPN, CDR2 SVGIG (reference sequence). Trimming took 1 base from V and 8 from J; bases not matched to a gene: 5. The CDR3 DNA reads TGTGCCTGGAGTGGTTCGCGGGAGCAGCAGTACTTC. Encoded protein: CAWSGSREQQYF.

By frequency in the sample, this clone is medium-sized (0.01 to 0.1%). V is TRBV11-1 and J is TRBJ1-1; possibly TRBD1 for D (5 bases). This CDR3 has 14 amino acids. With 2 bases removed from V and 1 base from J, the gap between germline ends came to 8 bases. Germline V gene lookup returns CDR1 SGHAT and CDR2 FQDESV (reference sequence). The CDR3 reads CASSLSQGNTEAFF. In DNA form, the CDR3 reads TGTGCCAGCAGCTTAAGCCAGGGGAACACTGAAGCTTTCTTT.

In this sample, this clone turned up a few times. This chain links TRBV5-1 with TRBJ1-2; D perhaps matches TRBD1 (6 bases). The V end lost 3 bases, the J end lost 7 bases, and 13 bases lay between the germline ends. Per the germline V gene, CDR1 is SGHRS and CDR2 is YFSETQ. The length of the CDR3 is 13 residues. The CDR3 DNA sequence: TGCGCCAGCAGCTCAGGACAGTTGCCTGGCTACACCTTC. Translation: CASSSGQLPGYTF.

The chain joins TRBV4-2 to TRBJ1-6; 12 positions agree with TRBD1. J gave up 5 bases and V 4 bases, and 6 bases lay outside the gene matches. Germline V gene lookup returns CDR1 LGHNA and CDR2 YNFKEQ. The CDR3 extends over 17 amino acids. In DNA form, the CDR3 reads TGTGCCAGCAGCCGAAGGGGACAGGGGGCGGATAATTCACCCCTCCACTTT. Protein product: CASSRRGQGADNSPLHF.